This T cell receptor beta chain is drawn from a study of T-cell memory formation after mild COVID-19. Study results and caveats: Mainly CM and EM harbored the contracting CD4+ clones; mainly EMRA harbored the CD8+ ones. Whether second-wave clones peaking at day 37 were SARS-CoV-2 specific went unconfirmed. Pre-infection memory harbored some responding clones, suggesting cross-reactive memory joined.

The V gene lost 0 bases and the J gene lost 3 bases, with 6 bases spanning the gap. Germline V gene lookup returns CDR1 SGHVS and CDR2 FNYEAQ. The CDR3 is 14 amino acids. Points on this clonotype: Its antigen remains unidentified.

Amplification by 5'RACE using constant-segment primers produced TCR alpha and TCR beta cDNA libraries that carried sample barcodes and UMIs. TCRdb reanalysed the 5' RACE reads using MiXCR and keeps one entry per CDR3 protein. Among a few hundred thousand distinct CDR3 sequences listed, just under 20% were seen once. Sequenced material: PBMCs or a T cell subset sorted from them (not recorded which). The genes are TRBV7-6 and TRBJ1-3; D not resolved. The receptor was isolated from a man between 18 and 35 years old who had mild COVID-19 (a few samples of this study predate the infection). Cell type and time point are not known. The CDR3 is CASSLAGFGNTIYF. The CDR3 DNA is TGTGCCAGCAGCTTAGCAGGGTTTGGAAACACCATATATTTT.